The 27 T cell receptor beta chains reported below all come from one sample, sequenced in a study of Ad26.COV2.S vaccination and SARS-CoV-2 variants. The table came from immunoSEQ multiplex PCR; TCRdb's copy has only in-frame clones and leaves some out. The data show roughly 400,000 clones, with over 80% seen just once and approximately 1.7% held by the top ten. Described treatment: approximately 18 received Ad26.COV2.S at low or high dose, single or two shots; 5 received placebo; per-sample allocation not given. Sampling took place 63 days after the first vaccine or placebo injection. The material sequenced was peripheral blood, taken in a trial of Ad26.COV2.S vaccine versus placebo. These receptors were collected from a person aged 18-65 years who received the Ad26.COV2.S COVID-19 vaccine or a placebo.

The rearrangement uses TRBV12-3 or TRBV12-4 and TRBJ2-2; D is possibly TRBD2 (6 bases). V was pared by 2 bases and J by 6 bases, with 7 bases between. The length of the CDR3 is 13 residues. This CDR3 reads CASSLTSPGELFF. CDR3 sequence (DNA): TGTGCCAGCAGTTTAACTAGCCCCGGGGAGCTGTTTTTT.

CDR3 coding DNA: TGCGCCAGCAGCCAGGGCGGGACAGGGGGGAACTATGGCTACACCTTC. It encodes CASSQGGTGGNYGYTF. The chain links TRBV5-1 to TRBJ1-2; TRBD1 aligns across 11 bases. Germline V gene lookup returns CDR1 SGHRS and CDR2 YFSETQ. The CDR3 runs 16 residues. V shed 4 bases and J 2 bases; nucleotides not matched to a gene: 7.

In DNA form, the CDR3 reads TGTGCCAGCAGCCCGTTGGGACAGACGAACACCGGGGAGCTGTTTTTT. Its protein is CASSPLGQTNTGELFF. The chain couples TRBV3-1 (or the pseudogene TRBV3-2) to TRBJ2-2; 7 bases line up with TRBD1. The ends lost 4 bases at V and 0 bases at J; junction bases unmatched: 5. Germline loops: CDR1 LGHDT, CDR2 YNNKEL (reference sequence). The CDR3 length is 16 residues.

J is TRBJ2-1 and V is TRBV3-1 (or the pseudogene TRBV3-2); the D gene is possibly TRBD2 (5 bases). The CDR3 contains 16 residues. The germline V and J ends were trimmed by 2 bases and 3 bases, with 14 bases remaining between them. Germline CDR1 is LGHDT and CDR2 is YNNKEL (reference sequence). CDR3 DNA sequence: TGTGCCAGCAGCCAATTACCCGGGGAGTTCTACAATGAGCAGTTCTTC. Protein: CASSQLPGEFYNEQFF.

The rearrangement joins TRBV15 to TRBJ2-7; tentatively, D is TRBD1 or TRBD2 (7 bases each). Germline lookup yields CDR1 LNHNV and CDR2 YYDKDF (reference sequence). Between the trimmed V and J ends, which lost 1 base and 3 bases, there was a span of 13 bases. This CDR3 contains 15 residues. The CDR3 here is CATSRGGGGVYEQYF. CDR3 nucleotides: TGTGCCACCAGCAGAGGGGGAGGGGGCGTCTACGAGCAGTACTTC.

J is TRBJ1-3 and V is TRBV27; TRBD1 agrees at 9 bases. The CDR3 runs to 15 residues. The V and J ends lost 7 bases and 3 bases, in that order; junction bases with no gene match: 7. Germline CDR1 MNHEY, CDR2 SMNVEV (reference sequence). For the CDR3, the DNA is TGTGCCAGCAAGACTACAGGGGGCGGTGGAAACACCATATATTTT. Its translation: CASKTTGGGGNTIYF.

V usage is TRBV6-5 and J usage is TRBJ1-2; 11 bases are a match to TRBD1. The germline gives CDR1 MNHEY, CDR2 SVGAGI. The CDR3 runs 14 residues. Trimming cost V 7 bases and J 7 bases; bases outside gene matches: 8. As DNA, the CDR3 is TGTGCCAGCACCGAGCTGGACAGGGGGCCTGGCTACACCTTC. It yields the protein CASTELDRGPGYTF.

The chain joins TRBV5-1 to TRBJ2-7; maybe TRBD1 (6 bases). Germline CDR1 reads SGHRS; CDR2 reads YFSETQ. This CDR3 comprises 13 residues. The germline V and J ends were trimmed by 0 bases and 7 bases, with 11 bases remaining between them. The DNA of the CDR3 is TGCGCCAGCAGCTTGGCACAGGGTTGGGAGCAGTACTTC. Translating it yields CASSLAQGWEQYF.

The gene calls are TRBV7-9 and TRBJ1-2, with D hard to call. The V end lost 3 bases, the J end lost 8 bases, and 4 bases lay between the germline ends. The CDR3 is made up of 10 amino acids. From germline, CDR1 is SEHNR and CDR2 FQNEAQ (reference sequence). The CDR3 loop reads CASSLYGYTF. In DNA form, the CDR3 reads TGTGCCAGCAGCTTGTACGGCTACACCTTC.

The rearrangement uses TRBV5-1 and TRBJ1-2, with 7 bases lining up with TRBD1. The CDR3 extends over 15 amino acids. Germline V CDR1 and CDR2: SGHRS, YFSETQ. Germline trimming cut 4 bases from V and 4 bases from J; bases unmatched to any gene: 10. CDR3 loop: CASSRTLGTVYGYTF. The DNA for the CDR3 is TGCGCCAGCAGCCGAACACTCGGGACAGTCTATGGCTACACCTTC.

The J gene is TRBJ1-4, the V gene TRBV6-6, with D uncertain. Germline V gene data show CDR1 as MNHNY and CDR2 as SVGAGI (reference sequence). This CDR3 comprises 16 residues. V was shortened by 3 bases and J by 7 bases, with 18 bases between the two germline ends. CDR3 sequence reads: CASSYATPPLAEKLFF. The CDR3 DNA reads as TGTGCCAGCAGTTATGCCACCCCACCACTTGCTGAAAAACTGTTTTTT.

This chain joins TRBV29-1 and TRBJ2-2, with D unclear. From germline, CDR1 is SQVTM and CDR2 ANQGSEA. The ends were cut back, 5 bases at V and 0 bases at J, with 16 bases in the middle. The CDR3 consists of 16 residues. CDR3 in DNA: TGCAGCGTTAAAAATTGGGCAGCCACGAACACCGGGGAGCTGTTTTTT. Translation gives CSVKNWAATNTGELFF.

The chain joins TRBV19 to TRBJ1-5, with D possibly being TRBD1 (5 bases). CDR3 length: 17 residues. Germline CDR1 reads LNHDA; CDR2 reads SQIVND (reference sequence). V gave up 1 base and J gave up 0 bases, with 13 bases separating them. The CDR3 DNA reads as TGTGCCAGTAGTATAGGGGGCGGGGAGTATAGCAATCAGCCCCAGCATTTT. It is translated as CASSIGGGEYSNQPQHF.

The chain couples TRBV18 to TRBJ2-1; 12 bases are a match to TRBD1. The V segment lost 4 bases and the J segment 5 bases; nucleotides outside the gene matches: 6. The CDR3 is 16 amino acids. Germline lookup yields CDR1 KGHSH and CDR2 LQKENI. CDR3 region: CASSRLGTGGNNEQFF. The CDR3, as DNA: TGTGCCAGCTCACGACTCGGGACAGGGGGCAACAATGAGCAGTTCTTC. The complete variable domain, with remaining parts taken from reference TRBV18 and TRBJ2-1, reads NAGVMQNPRHLVRRRGQEARLRCSPMKGHSHVYWYRQLPEEGLKFMVYLQKENIIDESGMPKERFSAEFPKEGPSILRIQQVVRGDSAAYFCASSRLGTGGNNEQFFGPGTRLTVL.

The genes are TRBV5-6 and TRBJ1-1; TRBD1 agrees at 9 bases. The CDR3 contains 15 residues. The germline V gene has CDR1 SGHDT and CDR2 YYEEEE. The V gene end was trimmed by 2 bases and the J gene end by 1 base; junction bases not matched to a gene: 3. In nucleotides, the CDR3 is TGTGCCAGCAGCTTCCGGACAGGGGCGAACACTGAAGCTTTCTTT. Its protein is CASSFRTGANTEAFF.

This chain connects TRBV4-3 to TRBJ2-2; D possibly corresponds to TRBD1 (5 bases). CDR3 length: 11 amino acids. Trimming removed 9 bases from V and 7 bases from J, with 9 bases in between. CDR1 and CDR2 from the germline V gene are LGHNA and YSLEER. The CDR3 is CASRGVGELFF. The CDR3 DNA sequence: TGCGCCAGTAGGGGTGTCGGGGAGCTGTTTTTT.

The gene calls are TRBV10-2 and TRBJ2-3, with 13 bases that match TRBD2. The V gene's germline CDR1 is WSHSY and CDR2 SAAADI. CDR3 length: 15 residues. J was trimmed by 3 bases and V by 10 bases; bases with no gene match: 7. CDR3 sequence: CATATSGGETDTQYF. In DNA, the CDR3 is TGCGCCACCGCCACTAGCGGGGGGGAGACAGATACGCAGTATTTT.

This clone appeared a single time. The chain is built from TRBV11-3 and TRBJ2-7, with D tentatively TRBD2 (5 bases). This CDR3 has 13 residues. The germline V and J ends were trimmed by 1 base and 6 bases, with 10 bases remaining between them. Germline V gene sequence: CDR1 SGHNT, CDR2 YENEEA. CDR3 residues: CASSLGSGSEQYF. The CDR3 coding sequence is TGTGCCAGCAGCTTAGGAAGCGGCAGCGAGCAGTACTTC.

The V call is TRBV9, the J call TRBJ1-2; possibly TRBD1 for D (5 bases). Deletions cut 3 bases from V and 9 bases from J, with 15 bases between. CDR1 and CDR2 from the germline V gene are SGDLS and YYNGEE. The CDR3 sequence is 13 residues long. The CDR3 sequence is CASSASGAGSYTF. The CDR3 coding sequence is TGTGCCAGCAGCGCCTCCGGGGCAGGCAGCTACACCTTC.

This chain connects TRBV10-1 to TRBJ2-2; 11 nucleotides line up with TRBD1. Germline lookup yields CDR1 WNHNN and CDR2 SYGVQD (reference sequence). The CDR3 totals 17 residues. V gave up 6 bases and J gave up 6 bases; unmatched junction bases: 12. The CDR3 DNA is TGCGCCAGCAGCCCCTATCAGGGACAGGGGGGATCCGGGGAGCTGTTTTTT. Protein product: CASSPYQGQGGSGELFF.

The chain uses TRBV28 and TRBJ2-7, with 7 bases matching TRBD1. Germline CDR1 and CDR2: MDHEN and SYDVKM. J lost 0 bases, V lost 5 bases, and 10 bases had no gene match. The CDR3 totals 16 residues. This chain's CDR3 is CASSTNRGDVSYEQYF. For the CDR3, the DNA is TGTGCCAGCAGTACGAACAGGGGTGACGTCTCCTACGAGCAGTACTTC.

The genes are TRBV7-2 and TRBJ2-5; 9 bases align to TRBD2. The germline V gene has CDR1 SGHTA and CDR2 FQGNSA. The CDR3 loop spans 15 amino acids. V lost 5 bases and J lost 5; bases outside the gene matches: 9. CDR3 bases: TGTGCCAGCAGCCTGCGGGGGGGTGGTATCGAGACCCAGTACTTC. Translated: CASSLRGGGIETQYF.

As to this clone: Other nucleotide sequences in the sample specify the same CDR3. The rearrangement links TRBV5-4 to TRBJ1-3; tentative D call: TRBD1 (5 bases). CDR3 length equals 13 residues. Trimming took off 3 bases at V and 2 bases at J, with 6 bases between the two ends. CDR1 is SGHNT and CDR2 is YYREEE in the germline V gene (reference sequence). CDR3 loop: CASSSGAGNTIYF. CDR3 bases: TGTGCCAGCAGCTCGGGGGCTGGAAACACCATATATTTT.

The J gene is TRBJ1-2, the V gene TRBV28; D is possibly TRBD1 (5 bases). The CDR3 totals 18 residues. Trimming shortened V by 2 bases and J by 4 bases, and 23 bases separated the two germline ends. Germline CDR1 and CDR2: MDHEN and SYDVKM. The CDR3 region is CASSLLLPPRQPPYGYTF. DNA for the CDR3: TGTGCCAGCAGTTTACTCCTACCCCCCAGACAGCCTCCCTATGGCTACACCTTC.

The chain combines TRBV6-6 with TRBJ2-1; TRBD2 matches 8 bases. The CDR3 consists of 15 residues. Germline CDR1 is MNHNY and CDR2 is SVGAGI (reference sequence). The V segment lost 6 bases and the J segment 0 bases; nucleotides outside the gene matches: 4. The CDR3 sequence is CASSFGGASYNEQFF. Written as DNA, the CDR3 is TGTGCCAGCAGCTTCGGGGGGGCCTCCTACAATGAGCAGTTCTTC.

The V gene is TRBV7-6, the J gene TRBJ1-6; D is unclear. Trimming removed 1 base at V and 5 bases at J, with 9 bases between. From germline, CDR1 is SGHVS and CDR2 FNYEAQ. This CDR3 is built from 15 residues. This CDR3 reads CASSLGGWDNSPLHF. CDR3 DNA sequence: TGTGCCAGCAGCTTAGGAGGCTGGGATAATTCACCCCTCCACTTT.

The chain couples TRBV11-3 to TRBJ2-1, with D perhaps being TRBD1 or TRBD2 (6 bases each). The CDR3 runs 16 residues. From germline, CDR1 is SGHNT and CDR2 YENEEA. V was trimmed by 0 bases and J by 7 bases, leaving 16 bases between them. Here the CDR3 reads CASSLEDRLGGNEQFF. The CDR3 DNA follows: TGTGCCAGCAGCTTAGAAGATCGGCTAGGGGGGAATGAGCAGTTCTTC.